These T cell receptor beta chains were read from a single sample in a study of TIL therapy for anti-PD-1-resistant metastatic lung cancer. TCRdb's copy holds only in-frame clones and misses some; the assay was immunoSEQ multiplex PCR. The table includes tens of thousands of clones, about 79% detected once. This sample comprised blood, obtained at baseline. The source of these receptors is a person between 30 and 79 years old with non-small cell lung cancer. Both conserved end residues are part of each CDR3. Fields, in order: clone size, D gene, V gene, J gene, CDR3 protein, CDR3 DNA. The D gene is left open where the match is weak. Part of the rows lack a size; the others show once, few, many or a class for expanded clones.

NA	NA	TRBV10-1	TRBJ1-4	CASSERLNEKLFF	TGCGCCAGCAGTGAACGGTTGAATGAAAAACTGTTTTTT
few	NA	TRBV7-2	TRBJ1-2	CASSLVRARTDYGYTF	TGTGCCAGCAGCTTAGTTCGGGCCAGGACAGATTATGGCTACACCTTC
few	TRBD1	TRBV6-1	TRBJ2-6	CASSGRQGWSGANVLTF	TGTGCCAGCAGTGGGCGACAGGGCTGGAGTGGGGCCAACGTCCTGACTTTC
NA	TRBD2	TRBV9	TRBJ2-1	CASSTGLAGVTYNEQFF	TGTGCCAGCAGCACAGGACTAGCGGGGGTCACCTACAATGAGCAGTTCTTC
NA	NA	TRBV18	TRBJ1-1	CASSPVTTEAFF	TGTGCCAGCTCACCAGTAACCACTGAAGCTTTCTTT
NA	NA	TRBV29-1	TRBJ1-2	CSVSRDNFLHGYTF	TGCAGCGTCTCCCGGGACAACTTTCTCCATGGCTACACCTTC
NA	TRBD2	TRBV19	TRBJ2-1	CASRLAGGYNEQFF	TGTGCCAGTAGACTAGCGGGAGGCTACAATGAGCAGTTCTTC
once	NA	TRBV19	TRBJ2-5	CASSIATGSQETQYF	TGTGCCAGTAGTATCGCCACAGGGTCTCAAGAGACCCAGTACTTC
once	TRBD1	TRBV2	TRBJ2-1	CASNPDRDNEQFF	TGTGCCAGCAACCCCGACAGGGACAATGAGCAGTTCTTC
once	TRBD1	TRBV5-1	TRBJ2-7	CASASQGAIYEQYF	TGCGCCTCAGCTAGCCAGGGGGCGATCTACGAGCAGTACTTC
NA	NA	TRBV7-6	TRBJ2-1	CASSLSLRGNEQFF	TGTGCCAGCAGCCTTAGCCTCCGAGGGAATGAGCAGTTCTTC
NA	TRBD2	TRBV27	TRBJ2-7	CASSSGSAGGEQYF	TGTGCCAGCAGTTCTGGCAGCGCGGGGGGCGAGCAGTACTTC
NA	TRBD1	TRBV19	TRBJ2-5	CASSMTGLGVGETQYF	TGTGCCAGTAGTATGACAGGGTTAGGGGTCGGAGAGACCCAGTACTTC
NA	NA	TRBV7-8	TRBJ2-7	CASSSDGLGEQYF	TGTGCCAGCAGCTCAGACGGACTTGGCGAGCAGTACTTC
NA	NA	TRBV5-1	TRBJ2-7	CASSPQQGSYEQYF	TGCGCCAGCAGCCCACAACAGGGCTCCTACGAGCAGTACTTC
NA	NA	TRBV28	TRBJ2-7	CASSLLGFRGNEQYF	TGTGCCAGCAGTTTATTGGGCTTTCGAGGAAACGAGCAGTACTTC
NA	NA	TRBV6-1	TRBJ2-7	CASSEHSRLGSYEQYF	TGTGCCAGCAGTGAACACAGCAGGCTTGGTTCCTACGAGCAGTACTTC
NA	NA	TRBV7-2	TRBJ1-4	CASSQGSTAGDEKLFF	TGTGCCAGCAGCCAAGGGAGTACGGCAGGGGATGAAAAACTGTTTTTT
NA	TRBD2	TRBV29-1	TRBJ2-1	CSIGLAGGPGEQFF	TGCAGCATCGGACTAGCGGGGGGGCCCGGTGAGCAGTTCTTC
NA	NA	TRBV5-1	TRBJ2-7	CASSVPGTNVEQYF	TGCGCCAGCAGCGTCCCCGGGACAAATGTCGAGCAGTACTTC
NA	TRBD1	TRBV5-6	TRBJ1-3	CASSPTGANTIYF	TGTGCCAGCAGCCCGACAGGGGCAAACACCATATATTTT
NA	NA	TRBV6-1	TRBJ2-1	CASSETGLSSYNEQFF	TGTGCCAGCAGTGAAACCGGGCTGAGCTCCTACAATGAGCAGTTCTTC
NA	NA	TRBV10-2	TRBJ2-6	CASMLSFSGANVLTF	TGCGCCAGCATGCTCAGTTTCTCTGGGGCCAACGTCCTGACTTTC
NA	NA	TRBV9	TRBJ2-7	CASSGQGGEDSYEQYF	TGTGCCAGCAGCGGTCAGGGGGGAGAGGATTCATACGAGCAGTACTTC
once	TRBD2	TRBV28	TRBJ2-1	CASSQTSVGLELSYNEQFF	TGTGCCAGCAGTCAGACTAGCGTCGGCCTTGAACTCTCCTACAATGAGCAGTTCTTC
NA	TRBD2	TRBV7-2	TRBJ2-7	CASSYRLAGGPMSSYEQYF	TGTGCCAGCAGCTACCGACTAGCGGGAGGGCCAATGAGCTCCTACGAGCAGTACTTC
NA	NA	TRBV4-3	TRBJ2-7	CASSQGFSYEQYF	TGCGCCAGCAGCCAAGGTTTCTCCTACGAGCAGTACTTC
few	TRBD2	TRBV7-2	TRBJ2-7	CASSPFRLAGENEQYF	TGTGCCAGCAGCCCCTTCCGACTAGCGGGAGAGAACGAGCAGTACTTC
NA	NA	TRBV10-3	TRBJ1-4	CAISDPAGANEKLFF	TGTGCCATCAGTGATCCGGCAGGGGCGAATGAAAAACTGTTTTTT
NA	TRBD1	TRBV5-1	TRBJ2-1	CASSQNPGQASGEQFF	TGCGCCAGCAGCCAAAATCCGGGACAGGCCTCGGGGGAGCAGTTCTTC
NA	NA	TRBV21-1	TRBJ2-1	CASSPRQGYGGRSSYNEQFF	TGTGCCAGCAGCCCTCGGCAGGGGTACGGTGGGCGGAGCTCCTACAATGAGCAGTTCTTC
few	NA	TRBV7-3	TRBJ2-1	CASSKDNYNEQFF	TGTGCCAGCAGCAAAGACAACTACAATGAGCAGTTCTTC
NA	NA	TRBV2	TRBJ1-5	CASGLDSNQPQHF	TGTGCCAGCGGCCTGGATAGCAATCAGCCCCAGCATTTT
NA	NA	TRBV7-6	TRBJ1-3	CASSAGRAHSGNTIYF	TGTGCCAGCAGCGCCGGTCGGGCCCACTCTGGAAACACCATATATTTT
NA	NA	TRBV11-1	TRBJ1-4	CASSLLPAAGEKLFF	TGTGCCAGCAGCTTACTCCCGGCGGCAGGCGAAAAACTGTTTTTT
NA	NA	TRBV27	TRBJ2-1	CASSSDHIAVQFF	TGTGCCAGCAGTTCCGACCATATAGCGGTCCAGTTCTTC
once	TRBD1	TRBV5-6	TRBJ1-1	CASSFSLQGFTEAFF	TGTGCCAGCAGCTTTAGTTTACAGGGGTTCACTGAAGCTTTCTTT
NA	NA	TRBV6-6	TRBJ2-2	CASSPRDYTGELFF	TGTGCCAGCAGCCCGAGGGATTACACCGGGGAGCTGTTTTTT
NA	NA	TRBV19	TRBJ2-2	CASSRGVDTGELFF	TGTGCCAGTAGCCGAGGGGTAGACACCGGGGAGCTGTTTTTT
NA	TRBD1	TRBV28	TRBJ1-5	CASSLGTGVQPQHF	TGTGCCAGCAGTTTAGGGACAGGGGTCCAGCCCCAGCATTTT
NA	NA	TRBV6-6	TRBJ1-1	CASSYGGRNTEAFF	TGTGCCAGCAGTTACGGGGGCAGGAACACTGAAGCTTTCTTT
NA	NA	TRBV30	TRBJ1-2	CAWSLGGANYGYTF	TGTGCCTGGAGTTTAGGGGGTGCTAACTATGGCTACACCTTC
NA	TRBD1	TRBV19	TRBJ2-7	CASSIPGTGGKQYF	TGTGCCAGTAGTATCCCTGGGACAGGTGGAAAGCAGTACTTC
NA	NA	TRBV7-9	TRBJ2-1	CASSLTVGRSYNEQFF	TGTGCCAGCAGTCTCACGGTGGGCCGCTCCTACAATGAGCAGTTCTTC
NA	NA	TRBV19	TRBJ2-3	CASRGLSTDTQYF	TGTGCCAGTAGAGGACTTAGTACAGATACGCAGTATTTT
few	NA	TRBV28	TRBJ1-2	CASSLGGGVRYGYTF	TGTGCCAGCAGTTTAGGGGGTGGGGTTCGGTATGGCTACACCTTC
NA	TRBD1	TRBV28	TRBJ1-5	CASITGGLGNQPQHF	TGTGCCAGCATTACAGGGGGCTTGGGCAATCAGCCCCAGCATTTT
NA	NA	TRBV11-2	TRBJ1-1	CASSLVDTEAFF	TGTGCCAGCAGCTTAGTCGACACTGAAGCTTTCTTT
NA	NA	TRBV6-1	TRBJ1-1	CASRDGGVNVAFF	TGTGCCAGCAGGGATGGCGGGGTAAATGTGGCTTTCTTT